Listed below are T cell receptor beta chains from one sample, sequenced in a study of T-cell memory formation after mild COVID-19. TCRdb analysed the 5' RACE reads with MiXCR anew, one entry per CDR3 protein. The table shows roughly 450,000 distinct CDR3 sequences, with 18% occurring only once. Sequenced input: PBMCs or a T cell subset sorted from them (not recorded which). The receptors come from an adult woman who had mild COVID-19 (a few samples of this study predate the infection). Cell type and time point are not known. Both conserved end residues are part of each CDR3. The order of the fields is clone size, CDR3 length, J gene, V gene, D gene, CDR3 DNA, CDR3 protein. A D gene is named only where the DNA matches it firmly. The listing skips clone size in some rows; elsewhere it reads once, few, many or a size class.

clone size: NA; CDR3 length: 15; J gene: TRBJ2-3; V gene: TRBV12-3/TRBV12-4; D gene: NA; CDR3 DNA: TGTGCCAGCAGCTATCGGACGGCTAGCACAGATACGCAGTATTTT; CDR3 protein: CASSYRTASTDTQYF
clone size: NA; CDR3 length: 13; J gene: TRBJ2-7; V gene: TRBV30; D gene: TRBD2; CDR3 DNA: TGTGCCTGGAGTCAGCGGGAACCTGGCGAGCAGTACTTC; CDR3 protein: CAWSQREPGEQYF
clone size: few; CDR3 length: 13; J gene: TRBJ2-1; V gene: TRBV7-3; D gene: NA; CDR3 DNA: TGTGCCAGCAGCTCCCCCCCTAGCCATGAGCAGTTCTTC; CDR3 protein: CASSSPPSHEQFF
clone size: many; CDR3 length: 12; J gene: TRBJ2-3; V gene: TRBV7-9; D gene: NA; CDR3 DNA: TGTGCCAGCAGCCCTCAAGGGGATACGCAGTATTTT; CDR3 protein: CASSPQGDTQYF
clone size: few; CDR3 length: 15; J gene: TRBJ2-3; V gene: TRBV27; D gene: NA; CDR3 DNA: TGTGCCAGCACCCGCGGGACCGGGGGACCAGATACGCAGTATTTT; CDR3 protein: CASTRGTGGPDTQYF
clone size: NA; CDR3 length: 17; J gene: TRBJ2-3; V gene: TRBV12-3/TRBV12-4; D gene: NA; CDR3 DNA: TGTGCCAGCAGTCCCTACCCAAGACACGAAATAAGGGATACGCAGTATTTT; CDR3 protein: CASSPYPRHEIRDTQYF
clone size: many; CDR3 length: 16; J gene: TRBJ2-1; V gene: TRBV7-2; D gene: TRBD2; CDR3 DNA: TGTGCCAGCAGCCCAGTGGGGCGGGGGGGATACGGTGAGCAGTTCTTC; CDR3 protein: CASSPVGRGGYGEQFF
clone size: NA; CDR3 length: 13; J gene: TRBJ1-5; V gene: TRBV28; D gene: NA; CDR3 DNA: TGTGCCAGCAGCCGTGGGGGTCCGGGGCCCCAGCATTTT; CDR3 protein: CASSRGGPGPQHF
clone size: NA; CDR3 length: 16; J gene: TRBJ1-1; V gene: TRBV3-1; D gene: NA; CDR3 DNA: TGTGCCAGCAGCCAGTTCGTCGCAGGGCCTCTCTCTGAAGCTTTCTTT; CDR3 protein: CASSQFVAGPLSEAFF
clone size: NA; CDR3 length: 13; J gene: TRBJ1-1; V gene: TRBV6-5; D gene: NA; CDR3 DNA: TGTGCCAGCAGTTCCGTCGAGAACACTGAAGCTTTCTTT; CDR3 protein: CASSSVENTEAFF
clone size: NA; CDR3 length: 11; J gene: TRBJ1-2; V gene: TRBV29-1; D gene: TRBD1; CDR3 DNA: TGCAGCGCCTCAGGGGGCAGTGGCTACACCTTC; CDR3 protein: CSASGGSGYTF
clone size: few; CDR3 length: 16; J gene: TRBJ1-2; V gene: TRBV4-1; D gene: TRBD1; CDR3 DNA: TGCGCCAGCAGCCAACGGACAGGGGGCTTGGGCTATGGCTACACCTTC; CDR3 protein: CASSQRTGGLGYGYTF
clone size: few; CDR3 length: 15; J gene: TRBJ2-7; V gene: TRBV19; D gene: TRBD1; CDR3 DNA: TGTGCCAGTAGTATGGGCGGGACAGGGGCTAACGAGCAGTACTTC; CDR3 protein: CASSMGGTGANEQYF
clone size: NA; CDR3 length: 14; J gene: TRBJ1-2; V gene: TRBV4-1; D gene: TRBD1; CDR3 DNA: TGCGCCAGCAGCCAGAGGGACAGCAGCTCGGGCTACACCTTC; CDR3 protein: CASSQRDSSSGYTF
clone size: few; CDR3 length: 14; J gene: TRBJ2-6; V gene: TRBV29-1; D gene: NA; CDR3 DNA: TGCAGCGTGAGGGGTAGGGCCGGGGCCAACGTCCTGACTTTC; CDR3 protein: CSVRGRAGANVLTF
clone size: NA; CDR3 length: 14; J gene: TRBJ1-6; V gene: TRBV30; D gene: TRBD1; CDR3 DNA: TGTGCCTGGACCCCGGGACAGGGTAATTCACCCCTCCACTTT; CDR3 protein: CAWTPGQGNSPLHF
clone size: NA; CDR3 length: 14; J gene: TRBJ2-3; V gene: TRBV20-1; D gene: NA; CDR3 DNA: TGCAGTGCTAATCGTTTCCCGGCCCCAGATACGCAGTATTTT; CDR3 protein: CSANRFPAPDTQYF
clone size: many; CDR3 length: 14; J gene: TRBJ1-3; V gene: TRBV9; D gene: NA; CDR3 DNA: TGTGCCAGCAGCGTAGACAGCTCTGGAAACACCATATATTTT; CDR3 protein: CASSVDSSGNTIYF
clone size: few; CDR3 length: 16; J gene: TRBJ2-3; V gene: TRBV20-1; D gene: TRBD2; CDR3 DNA: TGCAGTGCTAGAGATGGTGCTAGCGGGGGGTCAGATACGCAGTATTTT; CDR3 protein: CSARDGASGGSDTQYF
clone size: NA; CDR3 length: 14; J gene: TRBJ1-1; V gene: TRBV4-1; D gene: NA; CDR3 DNA: TGCGCCAGCAGCCAAGAAGGACATACTGCTGAAGCTTTCTTT; CDR3 protein: CASSQEGHTAEAFF
clone size: NA; CDR3 length: 16; J gene: TRBJ2-7; V gene: TRBV21-1; D gene: NA; CDR3 DNA: TGTGCCAGCAGCAAAGAGGGCGCAGGGGCCGACCACGAGCAGTACTTC; CDR3 protein: CASSKEGAGADHEQYF
clone size: once; CDR3 length: 15; J gene: TRBJ2-1; V gene: TRBV5-1; D gene: TRBD1; CDR3 DNA: TGCGCCAGCAGCCCGTCCGGGACAGCCTACAATGAGCAGTTCTTC; CDR3 protein: CASSPSGTAYNEQFF
clone size: NA; CDR3 length: 15; J gene: TRBJ2-1; V gene: TRBV5-1; D gene: NA; CDR3 DNA: TGCGCCAGCAGCTTCCGGGGGCTTCCGGACAATGAGCAGTTCTTC; CDR3 protein: CASSFRGLPDNEQFF
clone size: many; CDR3 length: 15; J gene: TRBJ1-1; V gene: TRBV2; D gene: NA; CDR3 DNA: TGTGCCAGCAGAACCCTGACGGACCCGAACGCTGAAGCTTTCTTT; CDR3 protein: CASRTLTDPNAEAFF
clone size: NA; CDR3 length: 13; J gene: TRBJ1-5; V gene: TRBV20-1; D gene: NA; CDR3 DNA: TGCAGTGTTGGTGGGCATGGCAATCAGCCCCAGCATTTT; CDR3 protein: CSVGGHGNQPQHF
clone size: few; CDR3 length: 13; J gene: TRBJ1-2; V gene: TRBV29-1; D gene: NA; CDR3 DNA: TGCAGCGCCGGGGACACGGGGAGCCGGGGCTACACCTTC; CDR3 protein: CSAGDTGSRGYTF
clone size: NA; CDR3 length: 15; J gene: TRBJ2-7; V gene: TRBV29-1; D gene: NA; CDR3 DNA: TGCAGCGTTGAAGATCAGGGCAGGGAGTCTCGCGAGCAGTACTTC; CDR3 protein: CSVEDQGRESREQYF
clone size: few; CDR3 length: 15; J gene: TRBJ2-3; V gene: TRBV6-1; D gene: NA; CDR3 DNA: TGTGCCAGCAGAGAAAGCACAGGAGGCACAGATACGCAGTATTTT; CDR3 protein: CASRESTGGTDTQYF
clone size: few; CDR3 length: 13; J gene: TRBJ1-1; V gene: TRBV19; D gene: TRBD1; CDR3 DNA: TGTGCCAGTAGTGTAAACAGGGGGACTGAAGCTTTCTTT; CDR3 protein: CASSVNRGTEAFF
clone size: few; CDR3 length: 13; J gene: TRBJ1-1; V gene: TRBV29-1; D gene: NA; CDR3 DNA: TGCAGCGTTGAATACGGGGGGGGTACTGAAGCTTTCTTT; CDR3 protein: CSVEYGGGTEAFF
clone size: few; CDR3 length: 17; J gene: TRBJ2-1; V gene: TRBV20-1; D gene: TRBD2; CDR3 DNA: TGCAGTGCTAGAGATGGGGAAGCGGGAGGGGAGATGAATGAGCAGTTCTTC; CDR3 protein: CSARDGEAGGEMNEQFF
clone size: NA; CDR3 length: 14; J gene: TRBJ2-7; V gene: TRBV14; D gene: NA; CDR3 DNA: TGTGCCAGCAGCGAACGCCAGGGGTACCACGAGCAGTACTTC; CDR3 protein: CASSERQGYHEQYF
clone size: NA; CDR3 length: 16; J gene: TRBJ2-2; V gene: TRBV20-1; D gene: TRBD2; CDR3 DNA: TGCAGTGCTAGAGATCGAGCGGGAGGGTCCACCGGGGAGCTGTTTTTT; CDR3 protein: CSARDRAGGSTGELFF
clone size: NA; CDR3 length: 15; J gene: TRBJ2-5; V gene: TRBV4-1; D gene: NA; CDR3 DNA: TGCGCCAGCAGCCAACCCGAAGATGGCCGGCGGACCCAGTACTTC; CDR3 protein: CASSQPEDGRRTQYF
clone size: NA; CDR3 length: 16; J gene: TRBJ1-3; V gene: TRBV5-1; D gene: TRBD1; CDR3 DNA: TGCGCCAGCAGCAGTACAGGGGTTATCACTGGAAACACCATATATTTT; CDR3 protein: CASSSTGVITGNTIYF
clone size: few; CDR3 length: 16; J gene: TRBJ1-1; V gene: TRBV5-1; D gene: NA; CDR3 DNA: TGCGCCAGCAGCTTAGTGGGTGACAGGCTGAACACTGAAGCTTTCTTT; CDR3 protein: CASSLVGDRLNTEAFF
clone size: many; CDR3 length: 13; J gene: TRBJ1-1; V gene: TRBV29-1; D gene: NA; CDR3 DNA: TGCAGCGTTGTGGGCAGAATGAACACTGAAGCTTTCTTT; CDR3 protein: CSVVGRMNTEAFF
clone size: NA; CDR3 length: 14; J gene: TRBJ2-5; V gene: TRBV5-5; D gene: NA; CDR3 DNA: TGTGCCAGCAGCCCCGAGGCCATCCAAGAGACCCAGTACTTC; CDR3 protein: CASSPEAIQETQYF
clone size: NA; CDR3 length: 14; J gene: TRBJ1-1; V gene: TRBV14; D gene: NA; CDR3 DNA: TGTGCCAGCAGCTCCTCCACTGTTGGTACTGAAGCTTTCTTT; CDR3 protein: CASSSSTVGTEAFF
clone size: NA; CDR3 length: 15; J gene: TRBJ1-4; V gene: TRBV9; D gene: NA; CDR3 DNA: TGTGCCAGCAGCGACCGGGCGGGCCTGGGTGAAAAACTGTCTTTT; CDR3 protein: CASSDRAGLGEKLSF
clone size: NA; CDR3 length: 16; J gene: TRBJ2-1; V gene: TRBV5-1; D gene: TRBD2; CDR3 DNA: TGCGCCAGCAGCTTGGCCGGGACTAGCGGTCAGGATGAGCAGTTCTTC; CDR3 protein: CASSLAGTSGQDEQFF
clone size: NA; CDR3 length: 15; J gene: TRBJ2-1; V gene: TRBV7-6; D gene: TRBD2; CDR3 DNA: TGTGCCAGCATCAAACTAGCGGGGGGACTAAATGAGCAGTTCTTC; CDR3 protein: CASIKLAGGLNEQFF
clone size: few; CDR3 length: 14; J gene: TRBJ2-2; V gene: TRBV10-3; D gene: TRBD2; CDR3 DNA: TGTGCCATCAGAAGCGGGGGGGCAAACGGGGAGCTGTTTTTT; CDR3 protein: CAIRSGGANGELFF
clone size: NA; CDR3 length: 13; J gene: TRBJ2-3; V gene: TRBV23-1; D gene: NA; CDR3 DNA: TGCGCCAGCGGAACTCGAATAGTAGATACGCAGTATTTT; CDR3 protein: CASGTRIVDTQYF
clone size: NA; CDR3 length: 14; J gene: TRBJ2-1; V gene: TRBV5-6; D gene: TRBD1; CDR3 DNA: TGTGCCAGCAGCTTCGGGACAGGGAATAATGAGCAGTTCTTC; CDR3 protein: CASSFGTGNNEQFF
clone size: few; CDR3 length: 13; J gene: TRBJ1-5; V gene: TRBV20-1; D gene: NA; CDR3 DNA: TGCAGTGCGGCCAGGGAGTTAGATCAGCCCCAGCATTTT; CDR3 protein: CSAARELDQPQHF
clone size: few; CDR3 length: 16; J gene: TRBJ2-3; V gene: TRBV11-2; D gene: NA; CDR3 DNA: TGTGCCAGCACAAGCCGTCAGGGGACCTCCACAGATACGCAGTATTTT; CDR3 protein: CASTSRQGTSTDTQYF
clone size: NA; CDR3 length: 16; J gene: TRBJ1-2; V gene: TRBV7-8; D gene: NA; CDR3 DNA: TGTGCCAGCAGCTTTCAATCGGGAGACCGTAACTATGGCTACACCTTC; CDR3 protein: CASSFQSGDRNYGYTF